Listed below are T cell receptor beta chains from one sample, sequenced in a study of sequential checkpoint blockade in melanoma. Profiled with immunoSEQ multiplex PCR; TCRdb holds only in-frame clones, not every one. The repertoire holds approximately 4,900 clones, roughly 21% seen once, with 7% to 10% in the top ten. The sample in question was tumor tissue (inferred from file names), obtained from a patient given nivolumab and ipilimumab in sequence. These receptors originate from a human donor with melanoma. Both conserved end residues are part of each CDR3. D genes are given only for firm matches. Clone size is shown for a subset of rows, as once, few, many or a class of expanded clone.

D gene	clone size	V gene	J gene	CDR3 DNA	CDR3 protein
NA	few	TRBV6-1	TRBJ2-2	TGTGCCAGCAGTGAAGGGGGGGTTTCCGGGGAGCTGTTTTTT	CASSEGGVSGELFF
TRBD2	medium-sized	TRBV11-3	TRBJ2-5	TGTGCCAGCAGCCCTTTTGGGGGGGGAGTTGAGACCCAGTACTTC	CASSPFGGGVETQYF
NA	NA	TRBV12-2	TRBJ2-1	TGTGCCACTGAACCGGGACTAGCCCCCCGGGAGCAGTTCTTC	CATEPGLAPREQFF
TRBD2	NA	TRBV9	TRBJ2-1	TGTGCCAGCAGCCTAGATAGCGGGGGTTCCTACAATGAGCAGTTCTTC	CASSLDSGGSYNEQFF
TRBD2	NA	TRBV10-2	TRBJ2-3	TGCGCCAGCAGTGAGGGGTTAGCGGGAGGCACAGATACGCAGTATTTT	CASSEGLAGGTDTQYF
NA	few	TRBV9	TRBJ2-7	TGTGCCAGCAGCGTAGGGCCGAATTACGAGCAGTACTTC	CASSVGPNYEQYF
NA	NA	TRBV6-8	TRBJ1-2	TGTGCCAGCTCGGTCGGGGGGCGGGTTGGCTACACCTTC	CASSVGGRVGYTF
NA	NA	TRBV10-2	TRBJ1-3	TGCGCCAGCGGAGGCAGCATCTCTGGAAACACCATATATTTT	CASGGSISGNTIYF
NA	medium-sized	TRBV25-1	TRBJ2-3	TGTGCCAGCAGTGCCCGACTAATGAGCACAGATACGCAGTATTTT	CASSARLMSTDTQYF
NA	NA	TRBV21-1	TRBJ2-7	TGTGCCAGCAGCCCCAACCACTACGAGCAGTACTTC	CASSPNHYEQYF
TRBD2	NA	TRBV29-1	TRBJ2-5	TGCAGCGTGGGGACTACTCAAGAGACCCAGTACTTC	CSVGTTQETQYF
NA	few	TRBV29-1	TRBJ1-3	TGCAGCGTTGTACTAACAGAGATCTCTGGAAACACCATATATTTT	CSVVLTEISGNTIYF
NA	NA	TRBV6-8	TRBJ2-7	TGTGCCAGCAGCTCTACTATCCTGAACTCCTACGAGCAGTACTTC	CASSSTILNSYEQYF
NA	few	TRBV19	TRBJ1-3	TGTGCCAGTAGCTGGGGGTCTGTTGGAAACACCATATATTTT	CASSWGSVGNTIYF
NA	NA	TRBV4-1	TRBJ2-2	TGCGCCAGCAGCCAAGAACCGACCACCGGGGAGCTGTTTTTT	CASSQEPTTGELFF
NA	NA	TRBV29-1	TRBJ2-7	TGCAGCGTTGGGCTGACGGGGATGGAGCGCGAGCAGTACTTC	CSVGLTGMEREQYF
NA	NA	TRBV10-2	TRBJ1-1	TGCGCCAGCAGCCGGAGTCAGGGAGAAAGAAACACTGAAGCTTTCTTT	CASSRSQGERNTEAFF
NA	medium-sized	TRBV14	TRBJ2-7	TGTGCCAGCAGCCTTGGCCGCGAGCAGTACTTC	CASSLGREQYF
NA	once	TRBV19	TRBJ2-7	TGTGCCAGTAGTATAGGGAGTTTCTACGAGCAGTACTTC	CASSIGSFYEQYF
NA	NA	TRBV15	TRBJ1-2	TGTGCCACCAGCAGAGAGGGGAAGGGGAGGTATGGCTACACCTTC	CATSREGKGRYGYTF
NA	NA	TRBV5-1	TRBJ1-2	TGCGCCAGCAGCCCAATTGACCCCCGAGGGGCCTATGGCTACACCTTC	CASSPIDPRGAYGYTF
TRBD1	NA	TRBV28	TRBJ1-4	TGTGCCAGCAGTTTGGACAGGAGTAATGAAAAACTGTTTTTT	CASSLDRSNEKLFF
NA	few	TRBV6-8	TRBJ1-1	TGTGCCAGCATGAGGCAGAACACTGAAGCTTTCTTT	CASMRQNTEAFF
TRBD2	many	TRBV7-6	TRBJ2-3	TGTGCCAGCAGCCCCCGACTAGCGGGGGGGGCCACAGATACGCAGTATTTT	CASSPRLAGGATDTQYF
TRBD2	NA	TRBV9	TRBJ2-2	TGTGCCAGCAGCTTGAGGGCTAGCGGAAACACCGGGGAGCTGTTTTTT	CASSLRASGNTGELFF
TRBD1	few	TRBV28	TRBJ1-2	TGTGCCAGCAGCCCCCCCGGGACAGGGGCCTGGGGCTACACCTTC	CASSPPGTGAWGYTF
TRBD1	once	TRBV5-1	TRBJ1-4	TGCGCCAGCAGCGGACAGGGGGCGGGTGAAAAACTGTTTTTT	CASSGQGAGEKLFF
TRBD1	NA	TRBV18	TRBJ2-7	TGTGCCAGCTCACCGGAACGATCAGGGGGCGCCGAGCAGTACTTC	CASSPERSGGAEQYF
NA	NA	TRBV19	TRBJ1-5	TGTGCCAGTAGTAGCTTCGCGTGGGAGCCCCAGCATTTT	CASSSFAWEPQHF
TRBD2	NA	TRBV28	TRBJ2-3	TGTGCCAGCAGTACAAAAATACTAGCGGGGGCTACGATTCATACGCAGTATTTT	CASSTKILAGATIHTQYF
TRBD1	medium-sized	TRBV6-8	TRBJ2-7	TGTGCCAGCACCCCCCCGGGACAGGGGTACGAGCAGTACTTC	CASTPPGQGYEQYF
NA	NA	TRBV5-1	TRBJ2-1	TGCGCCAGCAGCGAGGGGGACTACGACAATGAGCAGTTCTTC	CASSEGDYDNEQFF
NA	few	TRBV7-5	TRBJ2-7	TGTGCCAGCACGCCCACTAGGGCAGAATCCTACGAGCAGTACTTC	CASTPTRAESYEQYF
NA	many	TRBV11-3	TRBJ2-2	TGTGCCAGCAGCCCGGGGGGCGGGGCGAACACCGGGGAGCTGTTTTTT	CASSPGGGANTGELFF
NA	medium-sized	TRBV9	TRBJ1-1	TGTGCCAGCAGCGTAAACCTGAACACTGAAGCTTTCTTT	CASSVNLNTEAFF
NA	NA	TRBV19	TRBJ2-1	TGTGCCAGTAGTATAGTTGGGACCGCAAATGAGCAGTTCTTC	CASSIVGTANEQFF
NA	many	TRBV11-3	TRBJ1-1	TGTGCCAGCAGCCCAGAACTTGGTAGGGCTGAAGCTTTCTTT	CASSPELGRAEAFF
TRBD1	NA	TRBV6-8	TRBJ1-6	TGTGCCAGCAGTTATGCCATACCGGGACAGAGGAGCTCCTATAATTCACCCCTCCACTTT	CASSYAIPGQRSSYNSPLHF